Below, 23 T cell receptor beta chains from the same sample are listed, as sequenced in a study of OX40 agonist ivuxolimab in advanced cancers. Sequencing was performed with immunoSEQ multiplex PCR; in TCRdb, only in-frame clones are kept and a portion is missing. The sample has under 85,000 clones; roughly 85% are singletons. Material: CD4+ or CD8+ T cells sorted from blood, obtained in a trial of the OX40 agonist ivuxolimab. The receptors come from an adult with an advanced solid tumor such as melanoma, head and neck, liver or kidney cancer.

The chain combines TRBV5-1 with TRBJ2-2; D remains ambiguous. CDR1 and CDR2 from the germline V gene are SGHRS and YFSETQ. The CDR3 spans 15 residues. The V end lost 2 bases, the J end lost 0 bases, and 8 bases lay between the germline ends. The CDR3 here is CASSFGTSNTGELFF. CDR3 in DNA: TGCGCCAGCAGCTTTGGCACCTCGAACACCGGGGAGCTGTTTTTT.

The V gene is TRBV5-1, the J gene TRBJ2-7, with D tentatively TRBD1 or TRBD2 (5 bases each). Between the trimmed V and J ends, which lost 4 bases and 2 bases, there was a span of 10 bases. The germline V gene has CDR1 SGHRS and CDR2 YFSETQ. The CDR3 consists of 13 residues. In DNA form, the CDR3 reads TGCGCCAGCAGCCGGGACCGAACCTACGAGCAGTACTTC. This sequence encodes CASSRDRTYEQYF.

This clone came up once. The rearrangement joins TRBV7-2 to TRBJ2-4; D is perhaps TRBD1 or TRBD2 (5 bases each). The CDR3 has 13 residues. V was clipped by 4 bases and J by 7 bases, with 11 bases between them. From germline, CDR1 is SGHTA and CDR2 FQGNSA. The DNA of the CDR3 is TGTGCCAGCAGCTCCGGGACGGTTAACATTCAGTACTTC. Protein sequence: CASSSGTVNIQYF.

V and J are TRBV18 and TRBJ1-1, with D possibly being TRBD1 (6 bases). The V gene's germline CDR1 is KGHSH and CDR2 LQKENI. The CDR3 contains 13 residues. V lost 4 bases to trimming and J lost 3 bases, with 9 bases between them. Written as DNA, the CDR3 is TGTGCCAGCTCACAAACAGGGTACACTGAAGCTTTCTTT. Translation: CASSQTGYTEAFF.

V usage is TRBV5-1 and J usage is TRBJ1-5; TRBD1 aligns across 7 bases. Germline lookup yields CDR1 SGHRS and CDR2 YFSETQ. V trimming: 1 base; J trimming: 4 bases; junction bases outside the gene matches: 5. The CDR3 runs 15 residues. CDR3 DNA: TGCGCCAGCAGCTTGATTTCAGGGGGAAATCAGCCCCAGCATTTT. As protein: CASSLISGGNQPQHF.

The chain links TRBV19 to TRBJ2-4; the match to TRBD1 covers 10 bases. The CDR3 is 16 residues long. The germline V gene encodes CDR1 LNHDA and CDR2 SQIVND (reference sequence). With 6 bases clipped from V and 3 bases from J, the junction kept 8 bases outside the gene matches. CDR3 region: CASRPDRGLVKNIQYF. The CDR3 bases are TGTGCCAGTAGACCCGACAGGGGGCTAGTCAAAAACATTCAGTACTTC.

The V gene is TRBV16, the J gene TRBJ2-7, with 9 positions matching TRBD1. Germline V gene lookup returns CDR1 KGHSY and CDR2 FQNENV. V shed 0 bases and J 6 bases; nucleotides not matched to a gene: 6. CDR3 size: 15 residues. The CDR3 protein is CASSQSYGQGSEQYF. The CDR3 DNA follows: TGTGCCAGCAGCCAATCGTATGGACAGGGGAGCGAGCAGTACTTC.

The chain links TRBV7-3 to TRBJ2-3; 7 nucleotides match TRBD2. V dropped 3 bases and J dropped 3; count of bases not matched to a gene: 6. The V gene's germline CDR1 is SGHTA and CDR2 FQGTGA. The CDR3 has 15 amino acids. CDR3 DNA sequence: TGTGCCAGCAGCTTCGGCGGGAGCTTTACAGATACGCAGTATTTT. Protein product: CASSFGGSFTDTQYF.

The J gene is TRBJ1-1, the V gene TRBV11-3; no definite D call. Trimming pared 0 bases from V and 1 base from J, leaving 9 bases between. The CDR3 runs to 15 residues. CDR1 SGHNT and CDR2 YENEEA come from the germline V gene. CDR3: CASSLDPTPNTEAFF. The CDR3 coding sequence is TGTGCCAGCAGCTTAGATCCGACACCGAACACTGAAGCTTTCTTT. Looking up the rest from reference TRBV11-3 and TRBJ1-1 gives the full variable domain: EAGVVQSPRYKIIEKKQPVAFWCNPISGHNTLYWYLQNLGQGPELLIRYENEEAVDDSQLPKDRFSAERLKGVDSTLKIQPAELGDSAVYLCASSLDPTPNTEAFFGQGTRLTVV.

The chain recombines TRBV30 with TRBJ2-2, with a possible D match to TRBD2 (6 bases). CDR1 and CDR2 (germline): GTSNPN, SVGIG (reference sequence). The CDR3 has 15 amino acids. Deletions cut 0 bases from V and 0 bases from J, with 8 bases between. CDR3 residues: CAWSVGGTNTGELFF. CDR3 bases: TGTGCCTGGAGTGTGGGCGGGACGAACACCGGGGAGCTGTTTTTT. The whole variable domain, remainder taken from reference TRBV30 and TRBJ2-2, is SQTIHQWPATLVQPVGSPLSLECTVEGTSNPNLYWYRQAAGRGLQLLFYSVGIGQISSEVPQNLSASRPQDRQFILSSKKLLLSDSGFYLCAWSVGGTNTGELFFGEGSRLTVL.

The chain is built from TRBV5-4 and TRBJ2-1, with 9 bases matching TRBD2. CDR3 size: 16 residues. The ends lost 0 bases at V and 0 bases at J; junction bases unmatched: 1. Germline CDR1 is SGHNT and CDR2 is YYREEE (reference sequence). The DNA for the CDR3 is TGTGCCAGCAGCTTGGGTAGCGGGAGCTCCTACAATGAGCAGTTCTTC. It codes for CASSLGSGSSYNEQFF.

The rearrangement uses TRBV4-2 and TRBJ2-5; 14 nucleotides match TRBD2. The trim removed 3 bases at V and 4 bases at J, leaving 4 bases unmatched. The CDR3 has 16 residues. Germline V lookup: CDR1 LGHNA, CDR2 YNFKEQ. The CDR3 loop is CASSQGLAGVGETQYF. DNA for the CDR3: TGTGCCAGCAGCCAGGGACTAGCGGGAGTTGGAGAGACCCAGTACTTC.

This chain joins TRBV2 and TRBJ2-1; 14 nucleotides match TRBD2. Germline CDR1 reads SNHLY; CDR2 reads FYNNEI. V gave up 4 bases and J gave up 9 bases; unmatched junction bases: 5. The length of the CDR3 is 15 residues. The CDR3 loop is CASSGGLAGASEQFF. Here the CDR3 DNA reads TGTGCCAGCAGTGGGGGACTAGCGGGAGCCTCTGAGCAGTTCTTC.

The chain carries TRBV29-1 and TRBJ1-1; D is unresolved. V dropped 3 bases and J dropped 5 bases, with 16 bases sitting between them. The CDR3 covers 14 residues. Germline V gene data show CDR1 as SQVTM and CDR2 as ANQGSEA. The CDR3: CSVDPHGGRTEAFF. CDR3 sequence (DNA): TGCAGCGTTGACCCCCATGGAGGGCGGACTGAAGCTTTCTTT.

This CDR3 is CASRLTGSGAFF. The CDR3 nucleotides are TGTGCCAGCAGATTAACAGGGTCAGGAGCTTTCTTT. The chain links TRBV28 to TRBJ1-1, with a possible D match to TRBD1 (6 bases). This CDR3 is 12 amino acids long. Germline lookup yields CDR1 MDHEN and CDR2 SYDVKM. Trimming removed 6 bases at V and 10 bases at J, with 15 bases between.

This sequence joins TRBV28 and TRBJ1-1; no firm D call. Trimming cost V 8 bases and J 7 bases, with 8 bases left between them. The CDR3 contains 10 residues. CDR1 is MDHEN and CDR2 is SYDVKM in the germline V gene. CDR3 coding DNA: TGTGCCAGCGGAACGGGTGAAGCTTTCTTT. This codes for CASGTGEAFF. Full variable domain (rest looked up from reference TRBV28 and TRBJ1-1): DVKVTQSSRYLVKRTGEKVFLECVQDMDHENMFWYRQDPGLGLRLIYFSYDVKMKEKGDIPEGYSVSREKKERFSLILESASTNQTSMYLCASGTGEAFFGQGTRLTVV.

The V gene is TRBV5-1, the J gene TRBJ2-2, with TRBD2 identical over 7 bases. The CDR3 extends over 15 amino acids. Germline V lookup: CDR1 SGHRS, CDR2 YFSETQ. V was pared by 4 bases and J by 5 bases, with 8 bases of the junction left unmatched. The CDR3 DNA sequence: TGCGCCAGCAGCCGGGGAGGGCCGGTTACCGGGGAGCTGTTTTTT. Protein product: CASSRGGPVTGELFF.

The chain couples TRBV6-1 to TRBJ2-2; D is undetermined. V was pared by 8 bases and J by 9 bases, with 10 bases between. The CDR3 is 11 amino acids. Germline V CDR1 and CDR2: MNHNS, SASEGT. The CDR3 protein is CASGVRRELFF. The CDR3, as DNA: TGTGCCAGCGGAGTTCGGAGGGAGCTGTTTTTT.

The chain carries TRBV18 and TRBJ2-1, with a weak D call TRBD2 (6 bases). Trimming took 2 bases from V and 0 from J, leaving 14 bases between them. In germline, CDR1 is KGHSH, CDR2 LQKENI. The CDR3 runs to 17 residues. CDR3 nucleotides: TGTGCCAGCTCACCATTCATGGCGGGAAGCTCCTACAATGAGCAGTTCTTC. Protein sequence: CASSPFMAGSSYNEQFF.

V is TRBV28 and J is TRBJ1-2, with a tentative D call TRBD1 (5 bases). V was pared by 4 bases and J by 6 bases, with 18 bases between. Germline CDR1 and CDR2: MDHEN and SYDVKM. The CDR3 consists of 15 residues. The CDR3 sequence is CASSSRGGVGDGYTF. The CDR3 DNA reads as TGTGCCAGCAGTTCCCGGGGCGGGGTGGGCGATGGCTACACCTTC.

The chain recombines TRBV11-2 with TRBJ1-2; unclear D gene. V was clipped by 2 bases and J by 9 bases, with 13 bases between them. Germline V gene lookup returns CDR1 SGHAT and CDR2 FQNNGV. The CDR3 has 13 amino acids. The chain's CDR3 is CASSLHSDGSYTF. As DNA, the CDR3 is TGTGCCAGCAGCTTACATAGTGATGGGAGCTACACCTTC. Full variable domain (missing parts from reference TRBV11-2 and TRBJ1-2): EAGVAQSPRYKIIEKRQSVAFWCNPISGHATLYWYQQILGQGPKLLIQFQNNGVVDDSQLPKDRFSAERLKGVDSTLKIQPAKLEDSAVYLCASSLHSDGSYTFGSGTRLTVV.

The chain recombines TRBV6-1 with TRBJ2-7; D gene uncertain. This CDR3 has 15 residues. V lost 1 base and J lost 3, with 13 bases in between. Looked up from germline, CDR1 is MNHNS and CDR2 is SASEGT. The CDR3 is CASSEGESVGYEQYF. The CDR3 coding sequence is TGTGCCAGCAGTGAAGGGGAATCAGTAGGCTACGAGCAGTACTTC.

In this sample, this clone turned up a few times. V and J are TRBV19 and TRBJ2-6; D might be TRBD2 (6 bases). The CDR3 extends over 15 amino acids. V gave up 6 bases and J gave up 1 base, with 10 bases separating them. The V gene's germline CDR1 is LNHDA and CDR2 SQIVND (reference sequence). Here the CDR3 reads CASSLGTSGANVLTF. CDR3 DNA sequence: TGTGCCAGTAGCCTGGGGACTTCTGGGGCCAACGTCCTGACTTTC.